The 5 T cell receptor beta chains reported below all come from one sample, sequenced in a study of OX40 agonist ivuxolimab in advanced cancers. Using immunoSEQ multiplex PCR, the repertoire was profiled, and TCRdb retains in-frame clones only, with some absent. The sample includes some 70,000 clones, around 90% seen only once; the top ten take around 0.96%. The sample was CD4+ or CD8+ T cells sorted from blood, taken in a trial of the OX40 agonist ivuxolimab. These receptors were obtained from an adult with an advanced solid tumor such as melanoma, head and neck, liver or kidney cancer.

The chain carries TRBV6-5 and TRBJ1-3; unclear D gene. CDR1 is MNHEY, CDR2 SVGAGI, per germline. The CDR3 runs to 13 residues. The ends were cut back, 2 bases at V and 2 bases at J, with 4 bases in the middle. The CDR3, as DNA: TGTGCCAGCAGTTACCGGGCTGGAAACACCATATATTTT. It encodes CASSYRAGNTIYF.

The V call is TRBV6-1, the J call TRBJ1-5; no definite D call. Germline V gives CDR1 MNHNS, CDR2 SASEGT. This CDR3 spans 11 amino acids. V lost 4 bases and J 6 bases, leaving 4 bases between the germline ends. The CDR3 DNA sequence: TGTGCCAGCAGTGGCCCTCAGCCCCAGCATTTT. This encodes CASSGPQPQHF.

Notes on this clone: One end of the junction does not line up with germline, which may come from a read error. The V and J genes are TRBV7-7 and TRBJ2-3; tentative D call: TRBD2 (6 bases). Germline V CDR1 and CDR2: SSHAT, FNYEAQ (reference sequence). This CDR3 contains 16 residues. This chain's CDR3 is CASSHKGRLVTDTQYF. In DNA form, the CDR3 reads TGTGCTAGCAGCCATAAAGGGCGACTAGTCACAGATACGCAGTATTTT.

The chain combines TRBV5-1 with TRBJ2-2, with 7 bases lining up with TRBD1. The CDR3 sequence is 15 residues long. Germline V gene sequence: CDR1 SGHRS, CDR2 YFSETQ. With V trimmed by 2 bases and J by 11 bases, 12 bases remained unmatched. The DNA for the CDR3 is TGCGCCAGCAGCTTACTCCAGACAGGGAAGGGAGAGCTGTTTTTT. Translating gives CASSLLQTGKGELFF.

This clone was seen just once. The chain carries TRBV4-1 and TRBJ1-5; TRBD1 aligns across 7 bases. The ends lost 0 bases at V and 2 bases at J; junction bases unmatched: 10. CDR3 length: 18 residues. CDR1 MGHRA and CDR2 YSYEKL come from the germline V gene. The CDR3 region has the DNA TGCGCCAGCAGCCAAGATTGGCGAGGGGGCGGCGGCAATCAGCCCCAGCATTTT. Protein product: CASSQDWRGGGGNQPQHF.